The sample holds many counts of the clone carrying this T cell receptor beta chain. The target antigen is unknown. TCRdb independently ran MiXCR on the 5' RACE reads; one entry per CDR3 protein. This sample has 120,000 to 150,000 distinct CDR3 sequences, with around 3.5% found just once. The entry originates in a study of identical twins. Study-wide points: For cord blood, abundant beta clonotypes had fewer insertions, unlike memory repertoires, which showed none.

CDR1 SQVTM and CDR2 ANQGSEA come from the germline V gene. The CDR3 covers 13 residues. V shed 3 bases and J shed 4 bases, with 12 bases lying between them. Donors were all healthy Caucasians. Sequences were obtained from memory T cells sorted from blood. This sequence joins TRBV29-1 and TRBJ2-5; D not certain. The receptor's source is a man in his late teens or twenties in good health. CDR3 protein: CSVDWSGVETQYF. The CDR3, as DNA: TGCAGCGTTGATTGGTCTGGCGTAGAGACCCAGTACTTC.